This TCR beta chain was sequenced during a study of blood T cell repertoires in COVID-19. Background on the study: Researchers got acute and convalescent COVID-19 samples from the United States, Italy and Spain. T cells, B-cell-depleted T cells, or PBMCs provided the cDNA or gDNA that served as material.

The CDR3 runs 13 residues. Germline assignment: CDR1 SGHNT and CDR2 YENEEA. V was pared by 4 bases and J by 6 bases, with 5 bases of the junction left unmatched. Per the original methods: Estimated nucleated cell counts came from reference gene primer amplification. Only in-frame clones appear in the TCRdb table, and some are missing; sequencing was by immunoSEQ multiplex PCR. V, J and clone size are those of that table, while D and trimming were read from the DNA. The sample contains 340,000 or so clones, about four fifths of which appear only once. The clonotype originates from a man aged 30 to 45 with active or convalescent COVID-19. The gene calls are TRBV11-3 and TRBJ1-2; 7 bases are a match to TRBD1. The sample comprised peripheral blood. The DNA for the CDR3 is TGTGCCAGCAGCTCATATACAGGGGATGGCTACACCTTC. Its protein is CASSSYTGDGYTF.